The 13 T cell receptor beta chains below were found in one sample sequenced in a study of molecular identifiers for immune sequencing clone quantification. TCRdb redid the calling of the PCR reads with MiXCR, one entry per CDR3 protein. The sample holds approximately 500,000 distinct CDR3 sequences, roughly 24% seen once. Sequencing was done on a sample of naive CD8+ T cells from blood, with Jurkat cell RNA spiked in. Noted subset: FACS-sorted CD8+CD4-CCR7+CD45RA+ naive T cells. The receptor source for this set is a human donor in good health. Some libraries in this study had Jurkat cell RNA spiked in.

The chain carries TRBV28 and TRBJ2-5, with TRBD2 matching 11 bases. This CDR3 has 16 amino acids. CDR1 and CDR2 from the germline V gene are MDHEN and SYDVKM. Losses at the gene ends were 7 bases for V and 9 bases for J; bases not matched to a gene: 16. CDR3 sequence reads: CASIPIGTSGQKPQYF. The DNA for the CDR3 is TGTGCCAGCATCCCCATAGGGACTAGCGGCCAAAAACCCCAGTACTTC.

The table lists this clonotype with many counts. The chain uses TRBV15 and TRBJ1-5; D is uncertain. Germline lookup yields CDR1 LNHNV and CDR2 YYDKDF (reference sequence). The CDR3 totals 14 residues. With 0 bases removed from V and 10 bases from J, the gap between germline ends came to 13 bases. The CDR3 is CATSRERWRSPQHF. In DNA form, the CDR3 reads TGTGCCACCAGCAGAGAGAGGTGGCGGTCACCCCAGCATTTT.

This clonotype turned up a few times. The gene calls are TRBV20-1 and TRBJ2-2, with D perhaps matching TRBD1 or TRBD2 (5 bases each). This CDR3 is built from 15 residues. Germline CDR1 is DFQATT and CDR2 is SNEGSKA (reference sequence). The V end was cut by 1 base, the J end by 4 bases, with 13 bases between. The CDR3, as DNA: TGCAGTGCTAGAGCAGGGACCCACAGCACCGGGGAGCTGTTTTTT. Residues: CSARAGTHSTGELFF.

The CDR3 nucleotides are TGTGCCAGTAGACCGCGTGGCACCGGGGAGCTGTTTTTT. Protein sequence: CASRPRGTGELFF. The rearrangement joins TRBV19 to TRBJ2-2; no definite D call. V gave up 6 bases and J gave up 4 bases, with 9 bases separating them. The CDR3 length is 13 residues. Germline assignment: CDR1 LNHDA and CDR2 SQIVND (reference sequence).

The sample holds many counts of this clonotype. V and J are TRBV6-5 and TRBJ1-1; no clear D. From germline, CDR1 is MNHEY and CDR2 SVGAGI. V shed 2 bases and J shed 0 bases, with 4 bases lying between them. The CDR3 covers 13 residues. The CDR3, as DNA: TGTGCCAGCAGTTACACACTGAACACTGAAGCTTTCTTT. This gives the protein CASSYTLNTEAFF.

The sample holds many counts of this clonotype. The V and J genes are TRBV4-1 and TRBJ1-1; D remains ambiguous. The CDR3 runs 15 residues. V was shortened by 1 base and J by 1 base, with 10 bases between the two germline ends. Germline V lookup: CDR1 MGHRA, CDR2 YSYEKL. In nucleotides, the CDR3 is TGCGCCAGCAGCCAAGTAGACCCCCAGAACACTGAAGCTTTCTTT. It specifies CASSQVDPQNTEAFF.

This chain links TRBV5-6 with TRBJ1-6; D call uncertain. The CDR3 loop spans 14 amino acids. Trimming pared 2 bases from V and 8 bases from J, leaving 11 bases between. Germline V gene lookup returns CDR1 SGHDT and CDR2 YYEEEE. Here the CDR3 reads CASSFWSGDSPLHF. CDR3 DNA sequence: TGTGCCAGCAGCTTTTGGAGTGGGGATTCACCCCTCCACTTT.

The table lists this clonotype with many counts. Here the CDR3 DNA reads TGTGCCAGCAGCTTACGGACAGACTCCTATAATTCACCCCTCCACTTT. Translating it yields CASSLRTDSYNSPLHF. This chain links TRBV7-6 with TRBJ1-6; D is perhaps TRBD1 (6 bases). There are 16 residues in the CDR3. Germline V gene lookup returns CDR1 SGHVS and CDR2 FNYEAQ. V dropped 2 bases and J dropped 0 bases, with 8 bases sitting between them.

In this sample, this clonotype turned up many times. The gene calls are TRBV7-9 and TRBJ2-1, with a tentative D call TRBD2 (6 bases). This CDR3 has 15 amino acids. The germline gives CDR1 SEHNR, CDR2 FQNEAQ (reference sequence). V was clipped by 4 bases and J by 2 bases, with 12 bases between them. The CDR3 nucleotides read TGTGCCAGCAGCTCACCCCTAGCGACCTACAATGAGCAGTTCTTC. It encodes CASSSPLATYNEQFF.

Points on this clonotype: A read error may be the cause here, since a much bigger clone is one base away. The V gene is TRBV9, the J gene TRBJ2-7, with 9 bases aligning to TRBD1. This CDR3 is 14 amino acids long. Germline V gene sequence: CDR1 SGDLS, CDR2 YYNGEE. CDR3 sequence reads: CANSPQDRGYEQYF. Written as DNA, the CDR3 is TGTGCCAACAGCCCTCAGGACAGGGGCTACGAGCAGTACTTC. Based on the CDR3 plus reference TRBV9 and TRBJ2-7, the full variable domain is DSGVTQTPKHLITATGQRVTLRCSPRSGDLSVYWYQQSLDQGLQFLIQYYNGEERAKGNILERFSAQQFPDLHSELNLSSLELGDSALYFCANSPQDRGYEQYFGPGTRLTVT.

This clonotype has a handful of counts. The CDR3 sequence is CASSQATGRTGELFF. In DNA form, the CDR3 reads TGCGCCAGCAGCCAGGCTACAGGACGCACCGGGGAGCTGTTTTTT. The gene calls are TRBV4-1 and TRBJ2-2, with a tentative D call TRBD1 (5 bases). Germline CDR1 is MGHRA and CDR2 is YSYEKL. V was trimmed by 3 bases and J by 4 bases, leaving 12 bases between them. The CDR3 spans 15 residues.

This clonotype has at least ten counts. This sequence joins TRBV4-3 and TRBJ2-7, with D possibly being TRBD1 (6 bases). This CDR3 is built from 14 residues. Per the germline V gene, CDR1 is LGHNA and CDR2 is YSLEER. Between the trimmed V and J ends, which lost 3 bases and 2 bases, there was a span of 11 bases. The CDR3 is CASSQDRTTYEQYF. DNA of the CDR3: TGCGCCAGCAGCCAGGACAGAACCACCTACGAGCAGTACTTC.

The chain recombines TRBV12-3 or TRBV12-4 with TRBJ1-3; D unresolved. V lost 8 bases, J lost 4 bases, and 15 bases lay in between. This CDR3 contains 14 residues. For the CDR3, the DNA is TGTGCCAGCCCTAGCGGACCTAGCGGAAACACCATATATTTT. This sequence encodes CASPSGPSGNTIYF.